Included here is one TCR beta chain sequence, with context. V was cut by 1 base and J by 4 bases, with 13 bases left in between. The length of the CDR3 is 15 residues. Germline V lookup: CDR1 MGHRA, CDR2 YSYEKL. The protocol was immunoSEQ multiplex PCR, while the TCRdb copy is restricted to in-frame clones and leaves out a portion. This sample has 640,000 or so clones, with about 87% found just once. These data belong to a study of shared T cell receptors in the human thymus. This same sample was also part of a study on human thymus T cells. According to that study: Donors were healthy Finnish infants having corrective surgery for congenital heart defects. Thymic resections from corrective heart surgery supplied the tissue. Thymic and blood repertoires appeared to carry a bias in their V and J gene usage. Unrelated individuals reportedly shared highly overlapping thymic TCR repertoires.

The sequence was collected from a boy in the first two years of life with a congenital heart defect. This chain uses TRBV4-1 with TRBJ1-2; a possible D gene is TRBD1 (5 bases). The sequenced sample was thymocytes. The CDR3 nucleotides are TGCGCCAGCAGCCAAGTGTGGGGGGTGGGCTATGGCTACACCTTC. It specifies CASSQVWGVGYGYTF.